The TCR beta chain under discussion was sequenced for a study of shared clonotypes between healthy human individuals. The CDR3 is made up of 12 amino acids. V lost 5 bases, J lost 4 bases, and 9 bases lay in between. Germline CDR1 reads MDHEN; CDR2 reads SYDVKM. The protocol was immunoSEQ multiplex PCR, while the TCRdb copy is restricted to in-frame clones and leaves out a portion. Of about 700,000 clones in the sample, about 90% were seen once. As defined, naive CD8 cells were CD45RO-negative and positively selected for CCR7, with terminally differentiated effector memory CD45RA+ cells excluded. The sequencing input was naive CD8+ T cells sorted from blood. V is TRBV28 and J is TRBJ2-7; D perhaps matches TRBD2 (5 bases). This clonotype was obtained from a man under 40 in good health. DNA of the CDR3: TGTGCCAGCAGTCGGACTGGTTACGAGCAGTACTTC. Translating gives CASSRTGYEQYF.